This T cell receptor (beta chain) came from a study of cytomegalovirus exposure and HLA in healthy donors. The V and J ends lost 6 bases and 10 bases, in that order; junction bases with no gene match: 11. CDR3 length equals 15 residues. Germline values: CDR1 ENHRY, CDR2 SYGVKD. The PCR had 60 Vbeta and 13 Jbeta primers. Assay used: immunoSEQ multiplex PCR; TCRdb lists only in-frame clones, some missing. The sample contains 210,000 or so clones, about 80% of which appear only once. The sequenced sample consisted of PBMCs. This TCR derives from a man aged 18 to 29 in good health and CMV-seronegative. The chain is built from TRBV10-3 and TRBJ2-7, with TRBD2 identical over 14 bases. CDR3 protein: CAISGLAGGLGYQYF. Here the CDR3 DNA reads TGTGCCATCAGCGGACTAGCGGGAGGTCTCGGGTATCAGTACTTC.